The source of this T cell receptor (beta chain) is a study of technical replicates of blood from a handful of donors. V lost 5 bases and J lost 5, with 15 bases in between. CDR1 LGHNT and CDR2 FRNRAP come from the germline V gene. The CDR3 length is 15 residues. Clones were sequenced by immunoSEQ multiplex PCR, and TCRdb holds only the in-frame ones, with some missing. Seen here are around 80,000 clones, less than 95% observed once, and the top ten hold about 0.4%. The source material was T cells isolated from PBMCs. The TCR was taken from a human donor in good health. This chain links TRBV12-5 with TRBJ1-4; D perhaps matches TRBD1 (6 bases). The CDR3 nucleotides are TGTGCTAGTGGTGCAGGGGTTAGAGGGAATGAAAAACTGTTTTTT. Translated, it gives CASGAGVRGNEKLFF. The entire variable domain, with the rest obtained from reference TRBV12-5 and TRBJ1-4, is as follows: DARVTQTPRHKVTEMGQEVTMRCQPILGHNTVFWYRQTMMQGLELLAYFRNRAPLDDSGMPKDRFSAEMPDATLATLKIQPSEPRDSAVYFCASGAGVRGNEKLFFGSGTQLSVL.